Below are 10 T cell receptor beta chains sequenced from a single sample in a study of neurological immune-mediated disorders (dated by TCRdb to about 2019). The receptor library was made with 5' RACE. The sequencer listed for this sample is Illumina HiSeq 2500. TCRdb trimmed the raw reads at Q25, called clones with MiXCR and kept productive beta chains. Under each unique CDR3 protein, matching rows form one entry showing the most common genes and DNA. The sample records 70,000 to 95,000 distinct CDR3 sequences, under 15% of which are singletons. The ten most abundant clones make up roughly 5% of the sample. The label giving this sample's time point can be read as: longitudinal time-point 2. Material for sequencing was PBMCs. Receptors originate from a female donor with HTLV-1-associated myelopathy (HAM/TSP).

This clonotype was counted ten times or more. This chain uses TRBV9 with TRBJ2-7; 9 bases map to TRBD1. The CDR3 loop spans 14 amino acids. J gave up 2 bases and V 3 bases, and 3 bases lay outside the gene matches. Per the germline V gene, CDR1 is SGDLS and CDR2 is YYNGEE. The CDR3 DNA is TGTGCCAGCAGCGGGACAGGGGCGCCCTACGAGCAGTACTTC. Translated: CASSGTGAPYEQYF.

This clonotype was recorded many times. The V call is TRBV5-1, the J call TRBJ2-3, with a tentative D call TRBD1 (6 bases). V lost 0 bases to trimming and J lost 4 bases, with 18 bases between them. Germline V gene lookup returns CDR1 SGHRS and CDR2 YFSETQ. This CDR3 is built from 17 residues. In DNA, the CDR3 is TGCGCCAGCAGCTTGGGGTACAGCCTCAGGGGTCCAGATACGCAGTATTTT. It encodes CASSLGYSLRGPDTQYF.

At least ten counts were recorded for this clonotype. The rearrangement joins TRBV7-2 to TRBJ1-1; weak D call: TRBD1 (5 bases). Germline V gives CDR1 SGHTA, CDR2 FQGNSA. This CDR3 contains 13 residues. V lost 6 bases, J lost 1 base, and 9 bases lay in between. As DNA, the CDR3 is TGTGCCAGCAGAGACAGACAGAACACTGAAGCTTTCTTT. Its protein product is CASRDRQNTEAFF.

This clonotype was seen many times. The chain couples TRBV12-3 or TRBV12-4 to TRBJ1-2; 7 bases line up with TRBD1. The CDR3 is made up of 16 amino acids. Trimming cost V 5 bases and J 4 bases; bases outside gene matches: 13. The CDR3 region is CASSTKQGSPLYGYTF. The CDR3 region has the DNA TGTGCCAGCAGTACAAAACAGGGGAGCCCTCTCTATGGCTACACCTTC.

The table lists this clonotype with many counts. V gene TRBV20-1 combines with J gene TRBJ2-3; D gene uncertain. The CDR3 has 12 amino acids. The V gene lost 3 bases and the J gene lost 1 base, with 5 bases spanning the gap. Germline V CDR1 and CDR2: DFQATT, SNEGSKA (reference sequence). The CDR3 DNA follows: TGCAGTGCTAGGGTTGGCACAGATACGCAGTATTTT. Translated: CSARVGTDTQYF.

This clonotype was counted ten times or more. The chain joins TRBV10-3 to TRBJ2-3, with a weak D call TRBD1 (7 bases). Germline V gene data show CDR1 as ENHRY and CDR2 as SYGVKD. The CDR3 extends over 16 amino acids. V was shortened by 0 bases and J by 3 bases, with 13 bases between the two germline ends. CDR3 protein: CAISESMPGGTDTQYF. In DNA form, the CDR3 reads TGTGCCATCAGTGAGTCGATGCCAGGGGGGACAGATACGCAGTATTTT.

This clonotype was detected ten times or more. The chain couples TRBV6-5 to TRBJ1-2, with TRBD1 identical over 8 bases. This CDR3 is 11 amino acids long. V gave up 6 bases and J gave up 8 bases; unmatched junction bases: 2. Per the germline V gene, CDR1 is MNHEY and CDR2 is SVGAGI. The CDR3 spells CASRTGEGYTF. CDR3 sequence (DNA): TGTGCCAGCAGGACAGGGGAGGGCTACACCTTC.

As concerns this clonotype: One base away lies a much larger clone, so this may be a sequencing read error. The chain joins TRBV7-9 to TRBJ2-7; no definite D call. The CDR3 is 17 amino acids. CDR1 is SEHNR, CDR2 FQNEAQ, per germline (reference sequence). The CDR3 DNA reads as TGTGCCAGCAGCTTAGGTGTCCCAGGAAAACCTTACTACGAGCTGTACTTC. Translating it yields CASSLGVPGKPYYELYF.

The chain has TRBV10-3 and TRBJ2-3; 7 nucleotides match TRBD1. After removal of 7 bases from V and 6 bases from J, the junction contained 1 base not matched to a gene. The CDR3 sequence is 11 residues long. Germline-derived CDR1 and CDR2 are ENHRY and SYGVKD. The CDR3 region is CAINRGDTQYF. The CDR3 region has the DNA TGTGCCATCAACAGGGGCGATACGCAGTATTTT.

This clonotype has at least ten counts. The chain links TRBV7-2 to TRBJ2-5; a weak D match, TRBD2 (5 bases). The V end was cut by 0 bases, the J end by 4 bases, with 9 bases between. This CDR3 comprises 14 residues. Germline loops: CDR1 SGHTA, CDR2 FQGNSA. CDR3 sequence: CASSLASASETQYF. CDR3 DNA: TGTGCCAGCAGCTTAGCTAGCGCGTCAGAGACCCAGTACTTC.